This T cell receptor beta chain derives from a study of spatial heterogeneity in lung cancer. Overall study: Consistent detection of more beta-chain than alpha-chain sequences was observed. There were, on average, more than 9.5 raw-read appearances for each unique TCR and UMI combination.

This clonotype was seen a single time. A much larger clone lies one base from this, so it may be a read error. Trimming removed 1 base at V and 9 bases at J, with 18 bases between. Germline CDR1 reads DFQATT; CDR2 reads SNEGSKA (reference sequence). This CDR3 is built from 14 residues. Via MiXCR, TCRdb re-called the 5' RACE reads, giving one row per CDR3 protein. The sample consists of roughly 36,000 distinct CDR3 sequences, 4.5% to 6% of them appearing once. Time point meaning: sample taken at primary tumor resection. Unsorted whole RNA samples from tumor, nontumor lung or frozen PBMC were sequenced. The genes are TRBV20-1 and TRBJ1-1, with unresolved D. The TCR comes from a male donor with early-stage non-small cell lung cancer. The sequencing here drew on PBMCs, taken at surgery. The CDR3 DNA reads TGCAGTGCTAGAGTGCCCGGCCGAAGGGCTAAAGCTTTCTTT. The encoded protein is CSARVPGRRAKAFF.